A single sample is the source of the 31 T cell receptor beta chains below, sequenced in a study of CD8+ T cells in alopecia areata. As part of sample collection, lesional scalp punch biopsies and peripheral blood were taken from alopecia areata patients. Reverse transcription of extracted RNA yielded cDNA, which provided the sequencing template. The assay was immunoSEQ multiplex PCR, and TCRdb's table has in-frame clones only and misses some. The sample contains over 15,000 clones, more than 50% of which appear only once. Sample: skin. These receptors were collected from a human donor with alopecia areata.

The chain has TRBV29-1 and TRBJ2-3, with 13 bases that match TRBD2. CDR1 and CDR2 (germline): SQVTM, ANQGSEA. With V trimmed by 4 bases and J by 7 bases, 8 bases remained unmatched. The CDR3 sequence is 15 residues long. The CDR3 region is CSVAGTSGILYTQYF. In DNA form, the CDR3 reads TGCAGCGTTGCGGGGACTAGCGGGATACTTTATACGCAGTATTTT.

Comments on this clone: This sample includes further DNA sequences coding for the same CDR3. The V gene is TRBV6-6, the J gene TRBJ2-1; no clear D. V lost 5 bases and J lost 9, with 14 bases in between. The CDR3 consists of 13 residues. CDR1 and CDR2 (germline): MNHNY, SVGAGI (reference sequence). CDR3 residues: CASSPGLEREQFF. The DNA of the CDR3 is TGTGCCAGCAGTCCCGGCCTTGAGCGTGAGCAGTTCTTC.

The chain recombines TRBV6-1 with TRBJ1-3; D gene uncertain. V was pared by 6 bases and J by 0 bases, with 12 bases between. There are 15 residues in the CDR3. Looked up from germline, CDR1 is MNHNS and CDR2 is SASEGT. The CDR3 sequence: CASRETPISGNTIYF. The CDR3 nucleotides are TGTGCCAGCAGGGAGACACCAATCTCTGGAAACACCATATATTTT.

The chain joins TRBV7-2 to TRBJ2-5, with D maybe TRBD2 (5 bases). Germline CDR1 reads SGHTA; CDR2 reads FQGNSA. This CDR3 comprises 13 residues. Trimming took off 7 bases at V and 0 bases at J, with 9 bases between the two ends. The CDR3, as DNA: TGTGCCAGCATCCCCGGGAACCAAGAGACCCAGTACTTC. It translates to CASIPGNQETQYF.

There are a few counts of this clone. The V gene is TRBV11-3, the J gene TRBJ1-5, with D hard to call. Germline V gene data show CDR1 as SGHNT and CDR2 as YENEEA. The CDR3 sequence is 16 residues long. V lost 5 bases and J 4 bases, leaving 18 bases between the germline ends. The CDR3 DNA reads TGTGCCAGCAGCCCCGGGCACCATGTGGGGAATCAGCCCCAGCATTTT. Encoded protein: CASSPGHHVGNQPQHF.

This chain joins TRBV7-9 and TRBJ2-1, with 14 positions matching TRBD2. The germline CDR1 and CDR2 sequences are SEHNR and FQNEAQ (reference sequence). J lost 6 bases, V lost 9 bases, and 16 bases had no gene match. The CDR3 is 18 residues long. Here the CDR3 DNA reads TGTGCCAGTGAGCCGGGACTAGCGGGAGCTTGGGTAAGCAATGAGCAGTTCTTC. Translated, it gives CASEPGLAGAWVSNEQFF. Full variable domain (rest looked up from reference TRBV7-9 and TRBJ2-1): DTGVSQNPRHKITKRGQNVTFRCDPISEHNRLYWYRQTLGQGPEFLTYFQNEAQLEKSRLLSDRFSAERPKGSFSTLEIQRTEQGDSAMYLCASEPGLAGAWVSNEQFFGPGTRLTVL.

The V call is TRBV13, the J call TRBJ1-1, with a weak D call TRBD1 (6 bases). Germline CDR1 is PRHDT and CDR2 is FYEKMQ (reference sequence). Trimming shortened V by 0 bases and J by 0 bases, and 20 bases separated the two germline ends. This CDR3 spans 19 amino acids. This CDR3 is CASSLGRLQGAAMNTEAFF. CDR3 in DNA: TGTGCCAGCAGCTTAGGTCGATTACAGGGAGCAGCCATGAACACTGAAGCTTTCTTT.

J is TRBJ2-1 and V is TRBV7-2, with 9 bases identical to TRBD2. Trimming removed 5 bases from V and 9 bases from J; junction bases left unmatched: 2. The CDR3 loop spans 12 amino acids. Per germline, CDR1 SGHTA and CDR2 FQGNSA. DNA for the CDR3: TGTGCCAGCAGCATTAGCGGGAGTGAGCAGTTCTTC. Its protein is CASSISGSEQFF.

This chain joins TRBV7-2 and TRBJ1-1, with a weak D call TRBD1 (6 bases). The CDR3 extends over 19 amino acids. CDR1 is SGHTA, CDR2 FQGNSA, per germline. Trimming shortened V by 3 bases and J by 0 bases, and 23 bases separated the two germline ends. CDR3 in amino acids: CASSFYLRTWWGLNTEAFF. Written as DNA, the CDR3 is TGTGCCAGCAGCTTTTATTTGCGGACGTGGTGGGGGCTGAACACTGAAGCTTTCTTT.

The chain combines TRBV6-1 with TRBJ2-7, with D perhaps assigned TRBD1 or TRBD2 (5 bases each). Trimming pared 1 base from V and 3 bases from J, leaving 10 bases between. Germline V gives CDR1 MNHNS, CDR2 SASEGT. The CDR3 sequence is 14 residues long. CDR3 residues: CASSEVGTYYEQYF. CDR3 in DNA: TGTGCCAGCAGTGAAGTAGGGACCTACTACGAGCAGTACTTC.

The CDR3, as DNA: TGCAGCGTTGAAGATCCCCGCACTAGCCATGAGACCCAGTACTTC. This gives the protein CSVEDPRTSHETQYF. This sequence joins TRBV29-1 and TRBJ2-5; D is perhaps TRBD2 (6 bases). CDR3 size: 15 residues. Germline CDR1 is SQVTM and CDR2 is ANQGSEA. V lost 0 bases to trimming and J lost 5 bases, with 16 bases between them.

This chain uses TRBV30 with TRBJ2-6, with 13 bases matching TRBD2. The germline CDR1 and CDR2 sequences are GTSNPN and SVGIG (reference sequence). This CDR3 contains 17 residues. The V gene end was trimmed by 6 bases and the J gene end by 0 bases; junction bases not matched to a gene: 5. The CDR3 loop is CACSRTSGGSGANVLTF. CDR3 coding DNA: TGTGCCTGTTCCCGGACTAGCGGGGGCTCTGGGGCCAACGTCCTGACTTTC.

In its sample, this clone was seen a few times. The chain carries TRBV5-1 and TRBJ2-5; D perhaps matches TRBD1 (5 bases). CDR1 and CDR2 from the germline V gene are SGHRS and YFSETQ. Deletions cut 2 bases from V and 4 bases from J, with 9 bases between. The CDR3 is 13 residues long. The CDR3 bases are TGCGCCAGCAGCTTTCCCCAGGGAGAGACCCAGTACTTC. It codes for CASSFPQGETQYF.

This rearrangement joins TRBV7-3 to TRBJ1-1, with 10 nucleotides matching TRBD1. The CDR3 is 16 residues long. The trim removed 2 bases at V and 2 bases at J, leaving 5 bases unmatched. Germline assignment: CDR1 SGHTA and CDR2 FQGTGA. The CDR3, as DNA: TGTGCCAGCAGCTTACAGTGGACAGGGGGTAACACTGAAGCTTTCTTT. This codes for CASSLQWTGGNTEAFF.

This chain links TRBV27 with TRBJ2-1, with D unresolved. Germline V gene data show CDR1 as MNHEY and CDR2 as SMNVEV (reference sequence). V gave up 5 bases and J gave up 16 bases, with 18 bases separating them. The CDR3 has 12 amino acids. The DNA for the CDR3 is TGTGCCAGCAGTGTCCCCGGGTTGCTCAGATTCTTC. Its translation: CASSVPGLLRFF.

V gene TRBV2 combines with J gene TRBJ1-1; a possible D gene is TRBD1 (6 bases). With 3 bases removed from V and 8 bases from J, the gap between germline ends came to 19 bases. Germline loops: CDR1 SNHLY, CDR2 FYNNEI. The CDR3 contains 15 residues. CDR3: CASSEVGHLLREAFF. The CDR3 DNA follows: TGTGCCAGCAGTGAGGTGGGACATCTTCTCCGGGAAGCTTTCTTT. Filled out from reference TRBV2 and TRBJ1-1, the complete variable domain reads EPEVTQTPSHQVTQMGQEVILRCVPISNHLYFYWYRQILGQKVEFLVSFYNNEISEKSEIFDDQFSVERPDGSNFTLKIRSTKLEDSAMYFCASSEVGHLLREAFFGQGTRLTVV.

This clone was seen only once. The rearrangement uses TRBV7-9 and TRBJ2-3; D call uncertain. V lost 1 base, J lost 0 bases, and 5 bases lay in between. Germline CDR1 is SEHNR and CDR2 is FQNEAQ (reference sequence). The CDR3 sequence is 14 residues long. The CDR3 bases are TGTGCCAGCAGCTTAGGCAGTAGCACAGATACGCAGTATTTT. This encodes CASSLGSSTDTQYF.

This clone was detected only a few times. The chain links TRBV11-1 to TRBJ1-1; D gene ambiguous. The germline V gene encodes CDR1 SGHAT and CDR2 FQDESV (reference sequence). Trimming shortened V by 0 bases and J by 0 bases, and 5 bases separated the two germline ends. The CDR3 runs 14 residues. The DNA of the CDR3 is TGTGCCAGCAGCTTAGCGTTATTGAACACTGAAGCTTTCTTT. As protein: CASSLALLNTEAFF. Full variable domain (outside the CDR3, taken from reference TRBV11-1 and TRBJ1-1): EAEVAQSPRYKITEKSQAVAFWCDPISGHATLYWYRQILGQGPELLVQFQDESVVDDSQLPKDRFSAERLKGVDSTLKIQPAELGDSAMYLCASSLALLNTEAFFGQGTRLTVV.

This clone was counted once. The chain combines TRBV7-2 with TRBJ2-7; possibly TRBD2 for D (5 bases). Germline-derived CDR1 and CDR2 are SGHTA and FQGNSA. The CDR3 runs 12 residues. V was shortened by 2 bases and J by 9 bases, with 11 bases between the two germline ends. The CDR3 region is CASSLSGVRQYF. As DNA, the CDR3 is TGTGCCAGCAGCTTATCCGGGGTGAGGCAGTACTTC.

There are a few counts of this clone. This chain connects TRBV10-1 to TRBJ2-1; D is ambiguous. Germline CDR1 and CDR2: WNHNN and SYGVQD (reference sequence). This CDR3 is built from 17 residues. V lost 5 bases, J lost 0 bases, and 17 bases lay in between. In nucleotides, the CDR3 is TGCGCCAGCAGTCCCCTCTCACAGACGAGCTCCTACAATGAGCAGTTCTTC. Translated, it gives CASSPLSQTSSYNEQFF.

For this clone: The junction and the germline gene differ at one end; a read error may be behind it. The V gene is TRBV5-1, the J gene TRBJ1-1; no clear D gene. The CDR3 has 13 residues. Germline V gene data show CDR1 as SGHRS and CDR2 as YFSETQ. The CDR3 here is CASRFPANTEAFF. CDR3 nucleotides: TGCGCCAGCCGCTTTCCGGCGAACACTGAAGCTTTCTTT.

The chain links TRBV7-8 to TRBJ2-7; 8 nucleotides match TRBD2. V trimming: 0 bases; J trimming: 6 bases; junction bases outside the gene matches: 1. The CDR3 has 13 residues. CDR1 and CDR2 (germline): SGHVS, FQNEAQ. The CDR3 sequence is CASSLAGTSEQYF. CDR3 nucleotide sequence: TGTGCCAGCAGCTTAGCGGGGACTAGCGAGCAGTACTTC. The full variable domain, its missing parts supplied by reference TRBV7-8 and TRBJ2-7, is GAGVSQSPRYKVAKRGQDVALRCDPISGHVSLFWYQQALGQGPEFLTYFQNEAQLDKSGLPSDRFFAERPEGSVSTLKIQRTQQEDSAVYLCASSLAGTSEQYFGPGTRLTVT.

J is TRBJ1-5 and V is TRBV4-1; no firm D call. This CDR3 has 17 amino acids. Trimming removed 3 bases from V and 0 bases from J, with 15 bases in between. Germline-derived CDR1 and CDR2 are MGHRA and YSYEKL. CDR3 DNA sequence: TGCGCCAGCAGCCAGGTTGACATGGGTTTTAGCAATCAGCCCCAGCATTTT. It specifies CASSQVDMGFSNQPQHF.

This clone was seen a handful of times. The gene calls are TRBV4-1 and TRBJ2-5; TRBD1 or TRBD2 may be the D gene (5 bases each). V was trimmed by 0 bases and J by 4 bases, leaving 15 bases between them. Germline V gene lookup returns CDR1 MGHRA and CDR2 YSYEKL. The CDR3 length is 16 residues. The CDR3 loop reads CASSQEWGSSGETQYF. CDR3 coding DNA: TGCGCCAGCAGCCAAGAATGGGGCAGCAGCGGAGAGACCCAGTACTTC.

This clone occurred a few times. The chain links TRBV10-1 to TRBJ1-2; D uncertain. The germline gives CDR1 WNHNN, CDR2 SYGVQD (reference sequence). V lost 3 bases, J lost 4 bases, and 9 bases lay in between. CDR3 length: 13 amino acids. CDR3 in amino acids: CASSENPGYGYTF. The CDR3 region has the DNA TGCGCCAGCAGTGAAAATCCTGGCTATGGCTACACCTTC.

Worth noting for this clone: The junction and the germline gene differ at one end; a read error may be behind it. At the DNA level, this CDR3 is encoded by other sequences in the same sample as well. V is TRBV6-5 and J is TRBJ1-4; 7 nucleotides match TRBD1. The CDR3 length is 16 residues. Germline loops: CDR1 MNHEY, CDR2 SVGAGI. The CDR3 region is CASSYTPTGYNEKLFF. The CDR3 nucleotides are TGTGCCAGCAGTTACACGCCGACAGGGTATAATGAAAAGCTGTTTTTT.

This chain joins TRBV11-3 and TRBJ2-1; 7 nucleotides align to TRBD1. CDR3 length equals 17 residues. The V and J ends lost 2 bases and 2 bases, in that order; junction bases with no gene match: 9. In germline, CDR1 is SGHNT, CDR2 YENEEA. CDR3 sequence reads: CASSLRTGPTTYNEQFF. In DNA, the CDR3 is TGTGCCAGCAGCTTAAGGACAGGCCCCACGACCTACAATGAGCAGTTCTTC.

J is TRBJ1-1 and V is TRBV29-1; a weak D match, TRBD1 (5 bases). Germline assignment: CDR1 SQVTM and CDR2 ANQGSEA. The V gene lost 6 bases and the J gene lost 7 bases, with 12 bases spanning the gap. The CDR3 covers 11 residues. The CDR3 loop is CSVPIGDEAFF. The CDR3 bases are TGCAGCGTCCCCATAGGGGATGAAGCTTTCTTT.

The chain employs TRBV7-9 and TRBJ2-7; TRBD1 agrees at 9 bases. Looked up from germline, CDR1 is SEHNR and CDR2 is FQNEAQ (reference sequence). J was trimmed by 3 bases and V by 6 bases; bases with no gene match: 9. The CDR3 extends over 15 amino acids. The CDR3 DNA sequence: TGTGCCAGCAGACCACCGACAGGGGGGGTCTACGAGCAGTACTTC. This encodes CASRPPTGGVYEQYF.

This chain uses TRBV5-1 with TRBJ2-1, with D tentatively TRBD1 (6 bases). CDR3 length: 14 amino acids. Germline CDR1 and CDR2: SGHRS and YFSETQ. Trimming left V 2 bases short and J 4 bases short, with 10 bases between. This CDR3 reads CASSFGQQYNEQFF. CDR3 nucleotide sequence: TGCGCCAGCAGCTTTGGACAGCAATACAATGAGCAGTTCTTC.

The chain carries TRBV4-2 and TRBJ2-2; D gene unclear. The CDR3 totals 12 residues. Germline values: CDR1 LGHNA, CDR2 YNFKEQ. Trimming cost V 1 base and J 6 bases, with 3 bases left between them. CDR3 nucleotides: TGTGCCAGCAGCCAAGTGTCCGGGGAGCTGTTTTTT. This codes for CASSQVSGELFF.